This record covers a single TCR beta chain. Its cognate antigen has yet to be identified. The record has no base qualities; no much larger clone is one base away. V and J are truncated by 0 bases and 5 bases respectively, leaving an intervening sequence of 14 bases. The CDR3 runs 16 residues from the cysteine to the phenylalanine. This entry keeps only the CDR3 DNA: 48 bases, framed from base 1. For CDR1 and CDR2, the germline V gene lists SGDLS and YYNGEE. The data stem from a study of shared clonotypes between healthy human individuals (dated by TCRdb to about 2020). Concerning the study at large: The cohort included a few men and a couple of women between 18 and 49 years of age. For each donor, three plates each were used for CD4 naive and CD4 memory, two plates were used for CD8 naive, and one plate was used for CD8 memory. The study deeply sequenced blood TCR repertoires of several healthy adults to estimate repertoire size and the extent of clonotype sharing between individuals. To increase sequencing depth and limit assay-specific biases, different laboratories used diverse techniques to prepare libraries and sequence TCR repertoires. Per donor, leukapheresis produced somewhere between about 0.85 and 10 billion PBMCs. The research as a whole found: Sharing across several donors was observed for approximately 5% of naive CD4, less than 4% of naive CD8, over 2% of memory CD4, and around 0.44% of memory CD8 clonotypes. Incomplete sequencing was indicated by rarefaction of sorted-subset datasets, despite the large sequencing depth. Pairwise subsampling indicated that sequencing depth was expected to affect the degree of clonotype sharing among donors. Only blood was sampled, and tissue TCR repertoires likely differ from those in blood. Higher generation probabilities were observed for clonotypes shared by all four sorted-subset donors than for non-shared clonotypes. Naive subsets generally had larger estimated clonotype richness than memory subsets. Because the study included only a small number of donors, the genetic and exposure-history diversity represented was limited.

Using the deep immunoSEQ assay, multiplex PCR amplified TCR CDR3 regions from genomic DNA. Extracted genomic DNA from each cell subset was distributed evenly across all wells of several immunoSEQ 96-well plates, and each plate was treated as a replicate. For sorted subsets, roughly 0.2 ug genomic DNA, equal to 25,000 to 35,000 T cell genomes, was loaded into each replicate PCR. Purified libraries were quantified with a Qubit 3.0 fluorometer, sized on a Bioanalyzer 2100, and re-quantified with the KAPA Library Quantification kit. Every immunoSEQ 96-well plate was sequenced on a separate single-read 150-cycle Illumina NextSeq 550 flow cell. As for how the authors treated the data: The immunoSEQ output contained only junctional sequences without quality scores, so filtering could not match that applied to full-length reads. Sequences were annotated with PyIR, a Python wrapper for IgBLAST v1.9, and V/J genes and CDR3 were assigned using IMGT germline references. Reads were removed for weak V/J assignments (E-value above 1e-6), missing CDR3, stop codons, out-of-frame junctions, or ambiguous translated residues. V3J clonotypes were defined as sequences sharing the same inferred V gene, J gene, and CDR3 amino acid sequence. The percentage overlap between two repertoires was calculated by dividing the number of shared unique clonotypes by the size of the smaller repertoire. RTK rarefaction, the Chao1 estimator, and Recon v2.1 estimates of unobserved clonotypes were used to assess repertoire richness. Generation probabilities for all TCRbeta clonotypes obtained by the gDNA method from four donors were computed using OLGA. TCRdb obtained this table from immuneACCESS and retained in-frame rearrangements with V and J assigned. These tables miss some clones; where compared with another copy, unresolved V genes account for less than half of the shortfall, and the remainder is unexplained. The V and J calls and clone size are taken from that table; D and trimming were inferred from the DNA. For this sample there are about 2.1 million clones; about 94% appear just once. Together, the top ten hold around 1.7% of the sample.

For the CD8 naive samples, CD45RO-negative cells were positively selected for CCR7, yielding a CD45RA+CCR7+ population from which TemRA cells were excluded. The donors were healthy, HIV-negative adults who had no recently reported acute infections or vaccinations. Every donor was a Caucasian adult residing in Nashville, Tennessee, USA. Blood was obtained by leukapheresis, after which PBMCs were separated by Ficoll-Histopaque density gradient centrifugation and cryopreserved in liquid nitrogen vapor phase. Purity and quantity of every magnetically sorted T cell population were checked by analytical flow cytometry. Each sorted fraction had its genomic DNA isolated and then quantified by UV absorbance on a Nanodrop 2000c.

The rearranged segments are TRBV9 and TRBJ2-2, with TRBD2 perhaps the D gene, on 6 matching bases. The sequenced material came from naive CD8+ T cells from PBMCs. The cell subset or site label of this sample denotes: CD45RA+CCR7+. The sequence was collected from a man younger than 35 in good health. Some clones in this sample may be carry-over from other donors' samples. In nucleotide form, the sequence is TGTGCCAGCAGCGTAGAACCCGGGGCGGGGACCGGGGAGCTGTTTTTT. Protein translation: CASSVEPGAGTGELFF.